This T cell receptor (beta chain) appears in the sequencing data of a study of cytotoxic CD8 clonotypes in ibrutinib-treated CLL. The sample holds a few counts of this clone. Between the trimmed V and J ends, which lost 7 bases and 8 bases, there was a span of 21 bases. This CDR3 region has 14 residues. Germline V lookup: CDR1 GTSNPN, CDR2 SVGIG (reference sequence). Assay: immunoSEQ multiplex PCR; the TCRdb copy retains only in-frame clones and omits some. The data contain just over 200,000 clones, roughly 79% of them singletons. V usage is TRBV30 and J usage is TRBJ2-4; D possibly uses TRBD1 or TRBD2 (6 bases each). The source of this sequence is a human donor with chronic lymphocytic leukemia. The specimen was PBMCs, collected after 12 months of ibrutinib treatment. The CDR3 region is CASGAGQGVDIQYF. The CDR3 DNA sequence: TGTGCCTCGGGGGCAGGTCAGGGTGTGGACATTCAGTACTTC. Based on the CDR3 plus reference TRBV30 and TRBJ2-4, the full variable domain is SQTIHQWPATLVQPVGSPLSLECTVEGTSNPNLYWYRQAAGRGLQLLFYSVGIGQISSEVPQNLSASRPQDRQFILSSKKLLLSDSGFYLCASGAGQGVDIQYFGAGTRLSVL.